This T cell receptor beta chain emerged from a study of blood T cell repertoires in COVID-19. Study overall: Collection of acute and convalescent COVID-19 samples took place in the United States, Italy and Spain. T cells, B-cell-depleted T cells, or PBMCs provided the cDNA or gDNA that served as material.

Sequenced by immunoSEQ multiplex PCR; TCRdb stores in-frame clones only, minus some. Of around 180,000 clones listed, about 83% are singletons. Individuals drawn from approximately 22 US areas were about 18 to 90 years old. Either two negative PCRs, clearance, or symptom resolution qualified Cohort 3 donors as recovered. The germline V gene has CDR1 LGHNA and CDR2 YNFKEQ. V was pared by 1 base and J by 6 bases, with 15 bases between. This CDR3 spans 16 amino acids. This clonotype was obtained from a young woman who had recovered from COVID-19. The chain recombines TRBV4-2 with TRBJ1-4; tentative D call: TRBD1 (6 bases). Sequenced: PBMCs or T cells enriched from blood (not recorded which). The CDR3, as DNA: TGTGCCAGCAGCCAAGCCTCGGGGGGGGGCGATGAAAAACTGTTTTTT. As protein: CASSQASGGGDEKLFF.